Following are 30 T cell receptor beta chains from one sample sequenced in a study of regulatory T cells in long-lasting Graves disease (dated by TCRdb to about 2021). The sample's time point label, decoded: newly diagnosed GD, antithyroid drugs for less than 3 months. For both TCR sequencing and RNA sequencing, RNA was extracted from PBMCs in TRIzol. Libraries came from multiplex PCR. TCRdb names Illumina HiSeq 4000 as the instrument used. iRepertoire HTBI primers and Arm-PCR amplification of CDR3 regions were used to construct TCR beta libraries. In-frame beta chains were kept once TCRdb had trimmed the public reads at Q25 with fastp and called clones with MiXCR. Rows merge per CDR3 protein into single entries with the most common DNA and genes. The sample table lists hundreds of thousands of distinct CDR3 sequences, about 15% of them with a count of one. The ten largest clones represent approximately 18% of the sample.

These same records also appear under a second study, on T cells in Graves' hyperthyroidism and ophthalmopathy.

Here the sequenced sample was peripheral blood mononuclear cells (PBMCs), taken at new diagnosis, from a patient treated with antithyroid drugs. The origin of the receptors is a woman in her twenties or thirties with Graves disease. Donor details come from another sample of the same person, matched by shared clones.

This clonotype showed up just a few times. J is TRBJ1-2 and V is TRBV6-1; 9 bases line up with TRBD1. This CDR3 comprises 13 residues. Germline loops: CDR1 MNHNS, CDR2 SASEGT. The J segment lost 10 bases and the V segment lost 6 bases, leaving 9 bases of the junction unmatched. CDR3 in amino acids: CASSQGTGTHYTF. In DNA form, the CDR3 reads TGTGCCAGCAGCCAAGGGACAGGGACACACTACACCTTC.

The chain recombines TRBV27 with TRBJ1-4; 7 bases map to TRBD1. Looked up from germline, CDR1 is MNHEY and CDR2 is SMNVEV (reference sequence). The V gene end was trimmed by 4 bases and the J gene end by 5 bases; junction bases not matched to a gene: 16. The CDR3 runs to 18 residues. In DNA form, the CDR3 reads TGTGCCAGCAGTTATATCGTGCGATTGGACAGGAAGAATGAAAAACTGTTTTTT. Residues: CASSYIVRLDRKNEKLFF.

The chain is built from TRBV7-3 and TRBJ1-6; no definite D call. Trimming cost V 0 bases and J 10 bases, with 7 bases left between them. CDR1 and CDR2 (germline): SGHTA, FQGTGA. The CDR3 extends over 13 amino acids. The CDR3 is CASSLTAESPLHF. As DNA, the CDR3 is TGTGCCAGCAGCTTAACGGCGGAATCACCCCTCCACTTT.

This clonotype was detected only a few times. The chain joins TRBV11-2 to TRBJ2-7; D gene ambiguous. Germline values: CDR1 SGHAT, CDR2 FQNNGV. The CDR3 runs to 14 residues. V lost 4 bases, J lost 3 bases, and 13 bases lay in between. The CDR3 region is CASSSNPGLYEQYF. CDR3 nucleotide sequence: TGTGCCAGCAGCTCTAACCCTGGGCTCTACGAGCAGTACTTC.

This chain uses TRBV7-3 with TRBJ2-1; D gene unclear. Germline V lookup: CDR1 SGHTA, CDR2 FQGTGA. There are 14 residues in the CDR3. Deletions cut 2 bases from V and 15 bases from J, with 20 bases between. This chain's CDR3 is CASSLGVTGLIRFF. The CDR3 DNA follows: TGTGCCAGCAGCTTAGGTGTTACGGGTCTGATACGGTTCTTC.

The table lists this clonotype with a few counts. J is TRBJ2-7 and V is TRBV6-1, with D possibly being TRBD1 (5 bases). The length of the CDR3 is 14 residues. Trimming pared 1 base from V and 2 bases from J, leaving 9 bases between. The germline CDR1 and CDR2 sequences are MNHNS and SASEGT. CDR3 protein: CASSEGQWAYEQYF. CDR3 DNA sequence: TGTGCCAGCAGTGAAGGACAGTGGGCCTACGAGCAGTACTTC.

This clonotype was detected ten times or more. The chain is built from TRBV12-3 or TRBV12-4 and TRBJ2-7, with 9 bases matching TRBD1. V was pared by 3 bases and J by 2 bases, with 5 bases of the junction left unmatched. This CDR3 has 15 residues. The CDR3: CASSFRGTGTYEQYF. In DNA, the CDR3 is TGTGCCAGCAGTTTCCGGGGGACAGGGACCTACGAGCAGTACTTC.

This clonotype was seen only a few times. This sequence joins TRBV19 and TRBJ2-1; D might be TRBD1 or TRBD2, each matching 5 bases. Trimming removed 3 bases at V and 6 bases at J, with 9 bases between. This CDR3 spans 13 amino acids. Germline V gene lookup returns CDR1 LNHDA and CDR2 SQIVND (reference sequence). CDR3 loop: CASSIRGPNEQFF. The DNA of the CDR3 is TGTGCCAGTAGTATCCGGGGCCCCAATGAGCAGTTCTTC.

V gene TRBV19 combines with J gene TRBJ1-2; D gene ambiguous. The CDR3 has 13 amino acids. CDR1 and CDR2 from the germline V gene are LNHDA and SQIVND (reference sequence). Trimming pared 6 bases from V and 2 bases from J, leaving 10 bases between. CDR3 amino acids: CASRLPGNYGYTF. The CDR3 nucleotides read TGTGCCAGTAGATTACCGGGGAACTATGGCTACACCTTC. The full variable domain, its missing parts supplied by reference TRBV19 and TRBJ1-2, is DGGITQSPKYLFRKEGQNVTLSCEQNLNHDAMYWYRQDPGQGLRLIYYSQIVNDFQKGDIAEGYSVSREKKESFPLTVTSAQKNPTAFYLCASRLPGNYGYTFGSGTRLTVV.

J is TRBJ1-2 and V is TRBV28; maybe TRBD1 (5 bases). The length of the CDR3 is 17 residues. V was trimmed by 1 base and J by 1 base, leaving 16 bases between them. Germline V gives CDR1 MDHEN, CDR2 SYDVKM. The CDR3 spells CASSLFQGVTLNYGYTF. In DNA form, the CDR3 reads TGTGCCAGCAGTTTATTCCAGGGAGTAACCCTTAACTATGGCTACACCTTC.

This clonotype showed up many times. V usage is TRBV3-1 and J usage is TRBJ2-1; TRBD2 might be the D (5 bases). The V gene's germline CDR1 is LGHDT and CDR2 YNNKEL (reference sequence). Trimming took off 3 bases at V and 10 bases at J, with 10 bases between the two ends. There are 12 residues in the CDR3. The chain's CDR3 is CASSQHRGEQFF. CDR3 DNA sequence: TGTGCCAGCAGCCAGCATAGAGGGGAGCAGTTCTTC.

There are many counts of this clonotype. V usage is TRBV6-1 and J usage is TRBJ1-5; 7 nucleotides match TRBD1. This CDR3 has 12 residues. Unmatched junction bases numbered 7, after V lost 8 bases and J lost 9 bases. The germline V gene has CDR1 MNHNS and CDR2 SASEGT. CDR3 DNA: TGTGCCAGCGGACAGGCCGGGTTGCCCCAGCATTTT. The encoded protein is CASGQAGLPQHF.

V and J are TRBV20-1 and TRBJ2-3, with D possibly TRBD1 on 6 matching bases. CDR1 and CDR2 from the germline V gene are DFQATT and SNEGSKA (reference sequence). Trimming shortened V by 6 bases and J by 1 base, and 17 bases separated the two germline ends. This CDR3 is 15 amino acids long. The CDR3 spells CSATSPGQGTDTQYF. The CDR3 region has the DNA TGCAGTGCCACCAGCCCGGGACAAGGCACAGATACGCAGTATTTT.

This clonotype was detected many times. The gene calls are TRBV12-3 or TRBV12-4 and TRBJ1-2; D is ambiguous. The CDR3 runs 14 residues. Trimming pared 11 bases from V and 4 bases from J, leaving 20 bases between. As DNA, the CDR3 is TGTGCCTCCACTTACCATGGAGTATCCTATGGCTACACCTTC. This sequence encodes CASTYHGVSYGYTF.

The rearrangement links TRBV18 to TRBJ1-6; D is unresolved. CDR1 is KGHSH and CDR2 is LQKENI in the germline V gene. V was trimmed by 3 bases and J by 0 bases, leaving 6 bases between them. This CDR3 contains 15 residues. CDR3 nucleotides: TGTGCCAGCTCACCGTCTGGCTCCTATAATTCACCCCTCCACTTT. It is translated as CASSPSGSYNSPLHF. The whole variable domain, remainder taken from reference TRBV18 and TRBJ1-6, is NAGVMQNPRHLVRRRGQEARLRCSPMKGHSHVYWYRQLPEEGLKFMVYLQKENIIDESGMPKERFSAEFPKEGPSILRIQQVVRGDSAAYFCASSPSGSYNSPLHFGNGTRLTVT.

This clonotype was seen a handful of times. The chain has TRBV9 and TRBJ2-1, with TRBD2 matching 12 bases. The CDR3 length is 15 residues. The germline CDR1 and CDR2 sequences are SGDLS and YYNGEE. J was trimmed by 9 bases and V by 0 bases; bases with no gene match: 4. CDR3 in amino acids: CASSVAVTSGGEQFF. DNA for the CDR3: TGTGCCAGCAGCGTAGCAGTGACTAGCGGGGGTGAGCAGTTCTTC.

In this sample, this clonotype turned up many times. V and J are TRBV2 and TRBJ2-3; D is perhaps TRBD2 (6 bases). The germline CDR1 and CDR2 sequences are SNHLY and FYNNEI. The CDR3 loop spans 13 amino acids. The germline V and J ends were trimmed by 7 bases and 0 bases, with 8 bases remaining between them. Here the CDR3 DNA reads TGTGCCAGCATCCGGGAGAGCACAGATACGCAGTATTTT. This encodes CASIRESTDTQYF.

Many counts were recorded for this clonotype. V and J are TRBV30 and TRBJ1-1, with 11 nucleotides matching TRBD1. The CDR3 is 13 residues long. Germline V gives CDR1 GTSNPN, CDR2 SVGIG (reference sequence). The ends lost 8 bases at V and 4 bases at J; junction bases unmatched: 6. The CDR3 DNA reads TGTGCCGGAAGGACAGGGGGCTCCACTGAAGCTTTCTTT. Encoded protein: CAGRTGGSTEAFF.

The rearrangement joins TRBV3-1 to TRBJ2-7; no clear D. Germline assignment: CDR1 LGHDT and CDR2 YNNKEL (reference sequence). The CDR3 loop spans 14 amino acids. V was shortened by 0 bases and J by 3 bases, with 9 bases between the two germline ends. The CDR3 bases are TGTGCCAGCAGCCAAGATCTCCGGGTCTACGAGCAGTACTTC. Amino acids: CASSQDLRVYEQYF.

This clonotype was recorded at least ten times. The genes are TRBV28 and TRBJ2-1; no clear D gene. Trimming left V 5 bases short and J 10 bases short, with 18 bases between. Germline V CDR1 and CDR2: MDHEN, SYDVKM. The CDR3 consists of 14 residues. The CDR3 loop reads CASSPPVPGHEQFF. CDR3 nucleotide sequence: TGTGCCAGCAGTCCCCCAGTACCGGGCCACGAGCAGTTCTTC.

Here the CDR3 reads CASSARDRYTGELFF. CDR3 bases: TGTGCCAGTTCTGCTAGGGACAGATACACCGGGGAGCTGTTTTTT. This chain uses TRBV19 with TRBJ2-2; TRBD1 aligns across 7 bases. V was clipped by 8 bases and J by 3 bases; unmatched bases: 9. CDR1 LNHDA and CDR2 SQIVND come from the germline V gene (reference sequence). The CDR3 covers 15 residues.

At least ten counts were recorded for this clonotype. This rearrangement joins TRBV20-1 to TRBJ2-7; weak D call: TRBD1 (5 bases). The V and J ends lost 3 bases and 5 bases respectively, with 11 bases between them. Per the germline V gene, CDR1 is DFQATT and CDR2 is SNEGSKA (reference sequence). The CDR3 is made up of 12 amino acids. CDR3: CSARRGQDEQYF. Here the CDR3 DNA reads TGCAGTGCTAGGAGAGGACAAGACGAGCAGTACTTC.

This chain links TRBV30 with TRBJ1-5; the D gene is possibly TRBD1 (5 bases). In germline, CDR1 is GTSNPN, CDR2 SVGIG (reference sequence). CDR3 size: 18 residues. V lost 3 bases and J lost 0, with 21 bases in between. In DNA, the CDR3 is TGTGCCTGGAGAGAACCGGACAAAGGGGTCTATAGCAATCAGCCCCAGCATTTT. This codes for CAWREPDKGVYSNQPQHF.

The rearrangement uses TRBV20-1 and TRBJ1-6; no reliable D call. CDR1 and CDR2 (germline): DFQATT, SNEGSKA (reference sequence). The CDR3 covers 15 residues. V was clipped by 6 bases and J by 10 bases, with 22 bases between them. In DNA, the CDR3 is TGCAGTGCCCCTTCCCGTGGGGTTACGGTCTCACCCCTCCACTTT. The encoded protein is CSAPSRGVTVSPLHF.

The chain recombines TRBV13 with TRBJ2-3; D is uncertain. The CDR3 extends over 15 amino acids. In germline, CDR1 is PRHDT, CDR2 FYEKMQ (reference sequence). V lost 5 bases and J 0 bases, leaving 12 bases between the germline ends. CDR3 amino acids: CASSPRSDSTDTQYF. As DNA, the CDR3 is TGTGCCAGCAGCCCCAGATCTGACAGCACAGATACGCAGTATTTT.

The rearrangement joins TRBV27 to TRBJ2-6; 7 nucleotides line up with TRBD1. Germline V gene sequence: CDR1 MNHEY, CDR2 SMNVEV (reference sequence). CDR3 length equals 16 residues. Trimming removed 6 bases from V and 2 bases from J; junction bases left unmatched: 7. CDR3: CASSGHDRAGANVLTF. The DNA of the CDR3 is TGTGCCAGCAGCGGTCACGACAGGGCTGGGGCCAACGTCCTGACTTTC.

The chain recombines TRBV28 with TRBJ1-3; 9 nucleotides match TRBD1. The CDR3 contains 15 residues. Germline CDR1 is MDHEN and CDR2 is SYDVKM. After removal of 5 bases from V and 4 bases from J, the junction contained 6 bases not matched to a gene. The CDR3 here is CASSARDRVGNTIYF. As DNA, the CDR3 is TGTGCCAGCAGTGCTAGGGACAGGGTCGGAAACACCATATATTTT.

The CDR3 spells CSCTGTSFGKNIQYF. CDR3 DNA: TGCAGCTGTACCGGGACGTCTTTCGGCAAAAACATTCAGTACTTC. The genes are TRBV29-1 and TRBJ2-4; D may correspond to TRBD1 or TRBD2 (5 bases each). This CDR3 has 15 residues. Germline V gene lookup returns CDR1 SQVTM and CDR2 ANQGSEA. Trimming left V 8 bases short and J 3 bases short, with 20 bases between.

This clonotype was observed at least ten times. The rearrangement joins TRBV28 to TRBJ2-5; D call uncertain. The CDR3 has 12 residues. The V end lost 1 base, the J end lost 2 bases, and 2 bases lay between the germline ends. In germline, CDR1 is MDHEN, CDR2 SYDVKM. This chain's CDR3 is CASSLFQETQYF. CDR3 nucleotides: TGTGCCAGCAGTTTATTTCAAGAGACCCAGTACTTC.

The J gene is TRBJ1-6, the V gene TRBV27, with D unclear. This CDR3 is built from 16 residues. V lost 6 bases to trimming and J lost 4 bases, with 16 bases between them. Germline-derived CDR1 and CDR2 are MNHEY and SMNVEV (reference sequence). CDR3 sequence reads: CASRGRTEGYNSPLHF. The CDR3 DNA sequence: TGTGCCAGCAGAGGTAGGACCGAGGGATATAATTCACCCCTCCACTTT.